A selection of T cell receptor beta chains follows, all from one sample in a study of OX40 agonist ivuxolimab in advanced cancers. The method was immunoSEQ multiplex PCR; TCRdb's version includes in-frame clones alone and lacks a portion of them. Of about 16,000 clones in the sample, approximately 92% were seen once. Material: CD4+ or CD8+ T cells sorted from blood, obtained in a trial of the OX40 agonist ivuxolimab. These TCRs come from an adult with an advanced solid tumor such as melanoma, head and neck, liver or kidney cancer. CDR3s include the opening cysteine and the closing phenylalanine or tryptophan. A D gene is named only where the DNA matches it firmly. Expanded clones get a size class; other rows say once, few or many, or leave the size out.

v_call	d_call	j_call	clone_size	cdr3_aa	cdr3_nt
TRBV5-1	TRBD2	TRBJ2-5	.	CASSLALAGGKETQYF	TGCGCCAGCAGCTTGGCCCTAGCGGGAGGGAAAGAGACCCAGTACTTC
TRBV7-2	.	TRBJ2-3	once	CASSAGQTDTQYF	TGTGCCAGCAGCGCGGGACAAACAGATACGCAGTATTTT
TRBV7-6	TRBD2	TRBJ2-1	.	CASTAPPGTSGKGAYNEQFF	TGTGCCAGCACCGCACCCCCCGGGACTAGCGGGAAAGGGGCCTACAATGAGCAGTTCTTC
TRBV7-2	TRBD2	TRBJ2-2	once	CASSLISGSNTGELFF	TGTGCCAGCAGCTTAATAAGCGGGAGTAACACCGGGGAGCTGTTTTTT
TRBV5-6	TRBD2	TRBJ2-7	.	CASTEKGLAGQNEQYF	TGTGCCAGCACCGAAAAGGGACTAGCGGGACAAAACGAGCAGTACTTC
TRBV5-4	.	TRBJ2-7	.	CASSQDYLNEQYF	TGCGCCAGCAGCCAAGATTATCTCAATGAGCAGTACTTC
TRBV23-1	TRBD1	TRBJ2-7	.	CASSQYNPGQGLYEQYF	TGCGCCAGCAGTCAATACAACCCGGGACAGGGGCTCTACGAGCAGTACTTC
TRBV7-6	.	TRBJ1-1	.	CASSLAGGARTEAFF	TGTGCCAGCAGCTTAGCGGGGGGGGCACGAACTGAAGCTTTCTTT
TRBV9	TRBD2	TRBJ2-1	once	CASSVAGGTHEQFF	TGTGCCAGCAGCGTAGCGGGAGGGACCCATGAGCAGTTCTTC
TRBV19	.	TRBJ2-7	.	CASSRGVGGSYEQYF	TGTGCCAGTAGTAGGGGGGTAGGGGGATCCTACGAGCAGTACTTC
TRBV5-4	TRBD1	TRBJ2-7	.	CASSPGQGPRSSYEQYF	TGTGCCAGCAGCCCAGGACAGGGGCCAAGGAGCTCCTACGAGCAGTACTTC
TRBV5-4	TRBD2	TRBJ2-2	.	CASSLGLAGGPNTGELFF	TGTGCCAGCAGCTTGGGACTAGCGGGAGGGCCTAACACCGGGGAGCTGTTTTTT
TRBV7-8	.	TRBJ2-2	few	CASSPKGGGVAGELFF	TGTGCCAGCAGCCCAAAGGGGGGGGGAGTAGCCGGGGAGCTGTTTTTT
TRBV27	.	TRBJ2-5	.	CASSLGLGDQETQYF	TGTGCCAGCAGTTTAGGTCTAGGGGACCAAGAGACCCAGTACTTC
TRBV13	.	TRBJ1-1	.	CASSPQGFTEAFF	TGTGCCAGCAGCCCCCAGGGTTTCACTGAAGCTTTCTTT
TRBV5-5	.	TRBJ2-1	.	CASSQGDYYNEQFF	TGTGCCAGCAGCCAGGGGGACTACTACAATGAGCAGTTCTTC
TRBV6-5	.	TRBJ2-2	.	CASTTALNTGELFF	TGTGCCAGCACTACAGCCCTAAACACCGGGGAGCTGTTTTTT
TRBV6-7	.	TRBJ1-5	.	CASRFLGSNQPQHF	TGTGCCAGCAGGTTTCTTGGAAGCAATCAGCCCCAGCATTTT
TRBV29-1	TRBD2	TRBJ2-1	.	CSVEDPAGVVNEQFF	TGCAGCGTTGAAGATCCAGCGGGAGTCGTCAATGAGCAGTTCTTC
TRBV4-1	.	TRBJ2-2	once	CASSQGGAGTNTGELFF	TGCGCCAGCAGCCAAGGAGGGGCGGGCACGAACACCGGGGAGCTGTTTTTT
TRBV2	.	TRBJ1-2	.	CARVRASGEYGYTF	TGTGCCAGAGTCCGGGCATCGGGGGAGTATGGCTACACCTTC
TRBV5-5	TRBD2	TRBJ2-7	few	CASSLEAGGGYEQYF	TGTGCCAGCAGCTTGGAAGCGGGAGGGGGCTACGAGCAGTACTTC
TRBV19	TRBD1	TRBJ2-7	.	CASSFGTDAYEQYF	TGTGCCAGTAGTTTCGGGACAGACGCCTACGAGCAGTACTTC
TRBV4-1	.	TRBJ1-4	.	CASSQHTLGSTNEKLFF	TGCGCCAGCAGCCAACACACACTGGGGTCAACTAATGAAAAACTGTTTTTT